The present TCR beta chain was sequenced within a study of blood T cell repertoires in COVID-19. Study in general: PBMCs, B-cell-depleted T cells, or T cells provided the cDNA or gDNA that made up the material.

Some clones are missing from TCRdb's copy, which holds only in-frame ones; the method was immunoSEQ multiplex PCR. The sample records some 220,000 clones, roughly 85% being singletons. Patients at the Seattle site were enrolled during active infection and followed longitudinally. The sample holds a few counts of this clone. Per the germline V gene, CDR1 is LNHNV and CDR2 is YYDKDF (reference sequence). Trimming took off 2 bases at V and 2 bases at J, with 16 bases between the two ends. The CDR3 is 17 amino acids. This TCR came from a man in his forties or fifties with COVID-19, enrolled during active disease. J is TRBJ1-5 and V is TRBV15; maybe TRBD1 (6 bases). Sample: peripheral blood. The CDR3 coding sequence is TGTGCCACCAGCAGAACCCAATCCGAGGGGGGCAATCAGCCCCAGCATTTT. Its translation is CATSRTQSEGGNQPQHF.